Detailed here is one T cell receptor beta chain. The antigen remains undetermined. TCRdb re-analysed the 5' RACE reads in MiXCR, keeping a single row per CDR3 protein. The sample contains around 140,000 distinct CDR3 sequences, approximately 25% of which appear only once. These data come from a study of T-cell memory formation after mild COVID-19. The wider study: TCR clustering was largely donor specific.

Study conclusions and caveats: CD4+ contracting clones lay mainly in CM and EM, CD8+ ones in EMRA. Some clones that responded were present in memory (sampled pre-infection), which suggests cross-reactive memory joined. Nothing showed for sure that second-wave clones peaking on day 37 were SARS-CoV-2 specific.

Germline lookup yields CDR1 MNHNS and CDR2 SASEGT. V shed 5 bases and J shed 0 bases, with 11 bases lying between them. The CDR3 is 15 amino acids. The sample taken for sequencing was PBMCs or a T cell subset sorted from them (not recorded which). This sequence originates from an adult woman who had mild COVID-19 (a few samples of this study predate the infection). Cell type and time point are not known. The J gene is TRBJ1-5, the V gene TRBV6-1, with no clear D. The CDR3 region is CASSKRRDSNQPQHF. The CDR3 bases are TGTGCCAGCAGTAAGAGGAGAGATAGCAATCAGCCCCAGCATTTT.